The 32 T cell receptor beta chains below come from one sample, sequenced in a study of blood T cell repertoires in COVID-19. Clones were read by immunoSEQ multiplex PCR, and TCRdb kept only the in-frame ones, dropping some. This table has 200,000 to 250,000 clones, about 91% appearing once. Sequencing was done on a sample of peripheral blood. The receptors were sampled from a woman in her 30s with COVID-19, enrolled during active disease.

The V gene is TRBV7-2, the J gene TRBJ2-7; D perhaps matches TRBD2 (5 bases). Germline CDR1 and CDR2: SGHTA and FQGNSA. Deletions cut 3 bases from V and 0 bases from J, with 24 bases between. This CDR3 contains 19 residues. The CDR3 region has the DNA TGTGCCAGCAGCTTCATAGGGCAGCGCCACTCGGGAAGCTCCTACGAGCAGTACTTC. It codes for CASSFIGQRHSGSSYEQYF.

The chain recombines TRBV5-5 with TRBJ1-2; D is possibly TRBD1 (5 bases). The CDR3 loop spans 15 amino acids. CDR1 is SGHKS and CDR2 is YYEKEE in the germline V gene (reference sequence). V was shortened by 0 bases and J by 5 bases, with 14 bases between the two germline ends. The CDR3 loop is CASSLGQTAFYGYTF. The CDR3 DNA reads as TGTGCCAGCAGCTTGGGACAGACTGCCTTTTATGGCTACACCTTC.

V usage is TRBV6-2 or TRBV6-3 and J usage is TRBJ2-1; the D is unclear. Germline CDR1 is MNHEY and CDR2 is SVGEGT. The CDR3 runs to 13 residues. With 3 bases removed from V and 4 bases from J, the gap between germline ends came to 7 bases. CDR3 bases: TGTGCCAGCAGTTATGACACGTACAATGAGCAGTTCTTC. Translating gives CASSYDTYNEQFF.

V and J are TRBV6-5 and TRBJ1-5; D is possibly TRBD1 (6 bases). Trimming took 6 bases from V and 7 from J, leaving 19 bases between them. This CDR3 has 15 residues. Germline V gene data show CDR1 as MNHEY and CDR2 as SVGAGI. The CDR3 spells CASSPGAAVLQPQHF. In nucleotides, the CDR3 is TGTGCCAGCAGCCCAGGGGCCGCGGTACTGCAGCCCCAGCATTTT.

V gene TRBV5-1 combines with J gene TRBJ2-1; D is perhaps TRBD1 (6 bases). Germline lookup yields CDR1 SGHRS and CDR2 YFSETQ. The CDR3 covers 17 residues. Trimming cost V 4 bases and J 0 bases, with 17 bases left between them. Here the CDR3 DNA reads TGCGCCAGCAGCCGAGAAGGGGGTAGGGGCTCCTACAATGAGCAGTTCTTC. Protein sequence: CASSREGGRGSYNEQFF.

The gene calls are TRBV6-5 and TRBJ2-3, with 10 bases lining up with TRBD2. The V gene end was trimmed by 6 bases and the J gene end by 3 bases; junction bases not matched to a gene: 6. CDR1 MNHEY and CDR2 SVGAGI come from the germline V gene. The CDR3 runs 15 residues. The CDR3 bases are TGTGCCAGCAGACCCAGGACTAGCGGAACAGATACGCAGTATTTT. Its translation: CASRPRTSGTDTQYF.

J is TRBJ1-5 and V is TRBV28; TRBD1 agrees at 7 bases. J was trimmed by 2 bases and V by 5 bases; bases with no gene match: 6. The germline gives CDR1 MDHEN, CDR2 SYDVKM. CDR3 length equals 15 residues. The DNA for the CDR3 is TGTGCCAGCAGTACCCGAACAGGGGGCAATCAGCCCCAGCATTTT. Encoded protein: CASSTRTGGNQPQHF.

The chain recombines TRBV2 with TRBJ1-4; 9 nucleotides align to TRBD1. The V gene's germline CDR1 is SNHLY and CDR2 FYNNEI. The CDR3 loop spans 14 amino acids. The J segment lost 6 bases and the V segment lost 8 bases, leaving 7 bases of the junction unmatched. CDR3 DNA sequence: TGTGCCAGCGGTATAACAGGGGGCCATGAAAAACTGTTTTTT. As protein: CASGITGGHEKLFF.

The chain combines TRBV27 with TRBJ2-1; a possible D gene is TRBD1 (5 bases). This CDR3 comprises 14 residues. Germline lookup yields CDR1 MNHEY and CDR2 SMNVEV (reference sequence). The germline V and J ends were trimmed by 6 bases and 2 bases, with 11 bases remaining between them. The CDR3 is CASRLRTPYNEQFF. The DNA for the CDR3 is TGTGCCAGCAGATTACGGACACCCTACAATGAGCAGTTCTTC.

The chain joins TRBV5-8 to TRBJ2-5; unclear D gene. The CDR3 consists of 14 residues. V was clipped by 5 bases and J by 1 base, with 12 bases between them. The germline V gene has CDR1 SGHTS and CDR2 YDEGEE. The DNA of the CDR3 is TGTGCCAGCAGTCCAGGCTTGGCCCAAGAGACCCAGTACTTC. Its protein product is CASSPGLAQETQYF.

The chain uses TRBV6-4 and TRBJ2-7, with D maybe TRBD1 (6 bases). The CDR3 has 16 residues. The V end lost 0 bases, the J end lost 5 bases, and 17 bases lay between the germline ends. CDR1 is MRHNA and CDR2 is SNTAGT in the germline V gene. This CDR3 is CASSDSDSPLRNEQYF. The CDR3 region has the DNA TGTGCCAGCAGTGACTCGGACAGTCCCCTAAGGAACGAGCAGTACTTC.

V and J are TRBV27 and TRBJ2-1; 8 bases fit TRBD2. This CDR3 is 16 amino acids long. Germline V gene lookup returns CDR1 MNHEY and CDR2 SMNVEV (reference sequence). Losses at the gene ends were 4 bases for V and 0 bases for J; bases not matched to a gene: 5. CDR3 DNA sequence: TGTGCCAGCAGTTCTCGGGGGGGCAGCTCCTACAATGAGCAGTTCTTC. Its translation is CASSSRGGSSYNEQFF.

The genes are TRBV24-1 and TRBJ2-1; 10 nucleotides align to TRBD1. Germline lookup yields CDR1 KGHDR and CDR2 SFDVKD. The V gene end was trimmed by 1 base and the J gene end by 10 bases; junction bases not matched to a gene: 9. The CDR3 length is 16 residues. CDR3 nucleotides: TGTGCCACCAGTGATTTACGGGACAGGGGATCTAGAGAGCAGTTCTTC. Translating it yields CATSDLRDRGSREQFF.

This sequence joins TRBV5-5 and TRBJ1-3, with 7 bases matching TRBD1. Losses at the gene ends were 4 bases for V and 2 bases for J; bases not matched to a gene: 3. The CDR3 sequence is 14 residues long. From germline, CDR1 is SGHKS and CDR2 YYEKEE (reference sequence). CDR3 coding DNA: TGTGCCAGCAGCCGACAGGGCCCTGGAAACACCATATATTTT. Translation: CASSRQGPGNTIYF. The full variable domain, its missing parts supplied by reference TRBV5-5 and TRBJ1-3, is DAGVTQSPTHLIKTRGQQVTLRCSPISGHKSVSWYQQVLGQGPQFIFQYYEKEERGRGNFPDRFSARQFPNYSSELNVNALLLGDSALYLCASSRQGPGNTIYFGEGSWLTVV.

CDR3 sequence (DNA): TGTGCCAGCAGCCAGGGGACAGGCTCCTACAATGAGCAGTTCTTC. It is translated as CASSQGTGSYNEQFF. This chain connects TRBV7-6 to TRBJ2-1; TRBD1 agrees at 8 bases. This CDR3 contains 15 residues. V gave up 5 bases and J gave up 0 bases; unmatched junction bases: 3. CDR1 is SGHVS, CDR2 FNYEAQ, per germline. Variable domain in full (rest from reference TRBV7-6 and TRBJ2-1): GAGVSQSPRYKVTKRGQDVALRCDPISGHVSLYWYRQALGQGPEFLTYFNYEAQQDKSGLPNDRFSAERPEGSISTLTIQRTEQRDSAMYRCASSQGTGSYNEQFFGPGTRLTVL.

V usage is TRBV9 and J usage is TRBJ2-2, with TRBD2 matching over 9 bases. V trimming: 0 bases; J trimming: 3 bases; junction bases outside the gene matches: 3. CDR1 is SGDLS, CDR2 YYNGEE, per germline. The CDR3 contains 16 residues. The CDR3 region is CASSVGAGGYTGELFF. The DNA for the CDR3 is TGTGCCAGCAGCGTAGGGGCGGGAGGGTACACCGGGGAGCTGTTTTTT.

V gene TRBV6-2 or TRBV6-3 combines with J gene TRBJ1-1; a possible D gene is TRBD1 (5 bases). CDR1 and CDR2 from the germline V gene are MNHEY and SVGEGT. V lost 2 bases and J lost 6, with 13 bases in between. The CDR3 spans 14 residues. The CDR3 protein is CASSYVGGVSEAFF. CDR3 DNA sequence: TGTGCCAGCAGTTACGTCGGGGGGGTGTCTGAAGCTTTCTTT.

The rearrangement links TRBV10-2 to TRBJ2-2; D possibly corresponds to TRBD2 (5 bases). CDR1 and CDR2 (germline): WSHSY, SAAADI. The CDR3 totals 13 residues. V gave up 5 bases and J gave up 2 bases, with 6 bases separating them. DNA for the CDR3: TGCGCCAGCAGTAGACTAAACACCGGGGAGCTGTTTTTT. Translated, it gives CASSRLNTGELFF.

The V call is TRBV5-1, the J call TRBJ2-1; 8 bases line up with TRBD2. The J segment lost 0 bases and the V segment lost 10 bases, leaving 15 bases of the junction unmatched. This CDR3 contains 17 residues. CDR1 and CDR2 (germline): SGHRS, YFSETQ. The CDR3 DNA reads as TGCGCCCGCCGCCGGGGGGGGGCGGGGAGCTCCTACAATGAGCAGTTCTTC. Residues: CARRRGGAGSSYNEQFF.

The rearrangement links TRBV5-6 to TRBJ2-3, with 7 bases lining up with TRBD2. J gave up 2 bases and V 4 bases, and 13 bases lay outside the gene matches. In germline, CDR1 is SGHDT, CDR2 YYEEEE. CDR3 size: 17 residues. CDR3 in DNA: TGTGCCAGCAGCATCCTCCAGCGGGACCCATTCACAGATACGCAGTATTTT. It encodes CASSILQRDPFTDTQYF.

The count of this clone is one. The chain has TRBV19 and TRBJ2-1; a possible D gene is TRBD2 (6 bases). Trimming took off 2 bases at V and 9 bases at J, with 20 bases between the two ends. CDR1 and CDR2 from the germline V gene are LNHDA and SQIVND (reference sequence). This CDR3 is built from 16 residues. The CDR3 here is CASSILGGVGDPEQFF. CDR3 bases: TGTGCCAGTAGTATATTGGGGGGAGTCGGCGACCCTGAGCAGTTCTTC.

The J gene is TRBJ1-2, the V gene TRBV4-3; TRBD1 matches 8 bases. Germline CDR1 is LGHNA and CDR2 is YSLEER. The CDR3 sequence is 17 residues long. V was clipped by 4 bases and J by 0 bases; unmatched bases: 10. This CDR3 reads CASSRGQGAGANYGYTF. CDR3 DNA: TGCGCCAGCAGCCGAGGACAGGGCGCCGGAGCTAACTATGGCTACACCTTC.

The V and J genes are TRBV3-1 (or the pseudogene TRBV3-2) and TRBJ1-4, with D uncertain. This CDR3 spans 13 amino acids. The germline V and J ends were trimmed by 4 bases and 7 bases, with 10 bases remaining between them. Germline values: CDR1 LGHDT, CDR2 YNNKEL (reference sequence). Written as DNA, the CDR3 is TGTGCCAGCAGCCGAGGAGTGGGTGAAAAACTGTTTTTT. It yields the protein CASSRGVGEKLFF.

The CDR3 sequence: CASSDSLGSGGEYNEQFF. Here the CDR3 DNA reads TGTGCCAGCAGTGACTCCCTCGGTAGCGGGGGTGAATACAATGAGCAGTTCTTC. The chain employs TRBV6-4 and TRBJ2-1; TRBD2 agrees at 9 bases. Germline loops: CDR1 MRHNA, CDR2 SNTAGT. V dropped 0 bases and J dropped 4; count of bases not matched to a gene: 10. The CDR3 is 18 residues long.

V gene TRBV7-2 combines with J gene TRBJ2-3, with 8 nucleotides matching TRBD1. The ends lost 0 bases at V and 6 bases at J; junction bases unmatched: 8. CDR1 is SGHTA and CDR2 is FQGNSA in the germline V gene. The CDR3 has 16 residues. The CDR3, as DNA: TGTGCCAGCAGCTTAGCTCCGACAGGGGCATTGGATACGCAGTATTTT. Amino acids: CASSLAPTGALDTQYF.

V and J are TRBV29-1 and TRBJ2-6; TRBD1 matches 9 bases. Germline V gene lookup returns CDR1 SQVTM and CDR2 ANQGSEA. V gave up 6 bases and J gave up 1 base; unmatched junction bases: 7. The CDR3 loop spans 16 amino acids. The CDR3 loop reads CSVAGTGRSGANVLTF. CDR3 coding DNA: TGCAGCGTCGCCGGGACAGGGAGATCTGGGGCCAACGTCCTGACTTTC.

The rearrangement links TRBV6-5 to TRBJ2-5, with 14 bases aligning to TRBD2. The CDR3 has 15 residues. V lost 4 bases to trimming and J lost 5 bases; unmatched junction nucleotides: 3. CDR1 MNHEY and CDR2 SVGAGI come from the germline V gene. This CDR3 reads CASSSGTSGSETQYF. CDR3 nucleotides: TGTGCCAGCAGTTCTGGGACTAGCGGGAGTGAGACCCAGTACTTC.

The CDR3 region is CAISESGSGETQYF. The DNA for the CDR3 is TGTGCCATCAGTGAGTCGGGTAGCGGTGAGACCCAGTACTTC. The chain recombines TRBV10-3 with TRBJ2-5; maybe TRBD2 (6 bases). Between the trimmed V and J ends, which lost 0 bases and 5 bases, there was a span of 10 bases. The CDR3 spans 14 residues. Looked up from germline, CDR1 is ENHRY and CDR2 is SYGVKD.

This sequence joins TRBV21-1 and TRBJ1-1. TRBV21-1 is reported as a pseudogene. The CDR3 totals 14 residues. CDR3 sequence: CASSKAEGNTEAFF. The CDR3 coding sequence is TGTGCCAGCAGCAAAGCGGAGGGGAACACTGAAGCTTTCTTT.

The chain recombines TRBV19 with TRBJ2-1; perhaps TRBD2 as D (6 bases). This CDR3 comprises 15 residues. Trimming shortened V by 3 bases and J by 2 bases, and 11 bases separated the two germline ends. In germline, CDR1 is LNHDA, CDR2 SQIVND (reference sequence). The CDR3 region is CASSIGGVAYNEQFF. The CDR3 nucleotides read TGTGCCAGTAGTATTGGAGGGGTAGCCTACAATGAGCAGTTCTTC.

The rearrangement uses TRBV11-2 and TRBJ2-2; the D gene is possibly TRBD2 (5 bases). V lost 0 bases and J lost 2, with 7 bases in between. The length of the CDR3 is 15 residues. Germline-derived CDR1 and CDR2 are SGHAT and FQNNGV. DNA for the CDR3: TGTGCCAGCAGCTTAGACGGGGTAAACACCGGGGAGCTGTTTTTT. This translates into CASSLDGVNTGELFF.

The gene calls are TRBV6-2 or TRBV6-3 and TRBJ1-5; D may be TRBD1 (5 bases). Germline values: CDR1 MNHEY, CDR2 SVGEGT. The CDR3 length is 13 residues. The V gene lost 6 bases and the J gene lost 4 bases, with 10 bases spanning the gap. CDR3 nucleotides: TGTGCCAGCAGCTTGCAGGGAAATCAGCCCCAGCATTTT. This sequence encodes CASSLQGNQPQHF.